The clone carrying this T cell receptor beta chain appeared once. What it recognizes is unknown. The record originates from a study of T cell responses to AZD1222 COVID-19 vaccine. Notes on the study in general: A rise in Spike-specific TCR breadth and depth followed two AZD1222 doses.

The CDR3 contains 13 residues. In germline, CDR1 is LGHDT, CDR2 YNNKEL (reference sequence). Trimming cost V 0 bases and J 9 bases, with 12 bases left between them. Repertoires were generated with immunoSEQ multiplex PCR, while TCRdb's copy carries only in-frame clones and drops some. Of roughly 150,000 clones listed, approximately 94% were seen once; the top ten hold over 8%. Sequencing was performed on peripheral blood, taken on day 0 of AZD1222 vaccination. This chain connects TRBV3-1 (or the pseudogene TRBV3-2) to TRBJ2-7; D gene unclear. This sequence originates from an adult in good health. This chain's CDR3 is CASSQESGWVQYF. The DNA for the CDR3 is TGTGCCAGCAGCCAAGAGTCTGGGTGGGTGCAGTACTTC.